Shown below are 30 T cell receptor beta chains from a single sample sequenced in a study of blood T cells in healthy people across ages (dated by TCRdb to about 2015). Receptors were amplified or captured by 5' RACE. Reads for this sample came from an Illumina HiSeq 2500. A second PCR of 7 to 11 cycles was performed with a sample-barcoded 5' primer and a J-beta primer mix. TCRdb ran its own pipeline on the public reads, namely fastp trimming at Q25 and MiXCR clone calling, and kept in-frame beta chains. When rows share a CDR3 protein, they turn into one entry using the most common DNA and genes. The sample data list approximately 600,000 distinct CDR3 sequences, and approximately 50% of these were observed just once. 30% to 40% of the sample goes to the ten largest clones. The sequenced sample consisted of blood. The receptors come from a man aged 55 to 69 in good health.

The rearrangement joins TRBV20-1 to TRBJ1-6, with 9 bases matching TRBD1. This CDR3 comprises 15 residues. V lost 3 bases, J lost 9 bases, and 9 bases stayed unmatched. Germline loops: CDR1 DFQATT, CDR2 SNEGSKA (reference sequence). CDR3 loop: CSARVYRDRASPLHF. CDR3 sequence (DNA): TGCAGTGCTAGGGTGTACCGGGACAGGGCTTCACCCCTCCACTTT.

V and J are TRBV20-1 and TRBJ2-1, with D tentatively TRBD1 (6 bases). Between the trimmed V and J ends, which lost 6 bases and 5 bases, there was a span of 14 bases. The CDR3 has 13 amino acids. The V gene's germline CDR1 is DFQATT and CDR2 SNEGSKA (reference sequence). The CDR3 protein is CSAGTPWDNEQFF. CDR3 DNA sequence: TGCAGTGCCGGGACACCCTGGGACAATGAGCAGTTCTTC.

This clonotype was observed a single time. This rearrangement joins TRBV27 to TRBJ2-3; perhaps TRBD2 as D (5 bases). The CDR3 has 14 amino acids. CDR1 and CDR2 (germline): MNHEY, SMNVEV (reference sequence). V shed 4 bases and J shed 2 bases, with 10 bases lying between them. Here the CDR3 reads CASSSGLNTDTQYF. The CDR3 nucleotides read TGTGCCAGCAGTTCTGGACTGAACACAGATACGCAGTATTTT.

As DNA, the CDR3 is TGTGCCATCAGCGGAAGACAGTCAGCGGATTCACCCCTCCACTTT. Its translation is CAISGRQSADSPLHF. This chain links TRBV10-3 with TRBJ1-6; D may be TRBD1 (5 bases). This CDR3 contains 15 residues. Germline assignment: CDR1 ENHRY and CDR2 SYGVKD. Trimming took off 6 bases at V and 8 bases at J, with 17 bases between the two ends.

This clonotype appeared once. The chain carries TRBV20-1 and TRBJ2-7, with TRBD1 matching over 7 bases. V gave up 3 bases and J gave up 2 bases; unmatched junction bases: 7. Germline loops: CDR1 DFQATT, CDR2 SNEGSKA (reference sequence). The CDR3 is made up of 14 amino acids. CDR3 nucleotide sequence: TGCAGTGCTAGCGGGGCAGGGGGAACCTACGAGCAGTACTTC. Its translation is CSASGAGGTYEQYF.

The chain couples TRBV12-3 or TRBV12-4 to TRBJ2-1, with D possibly TRBD2 on 5 matching bases. CDR3 length equals 14 residues. Trimming stripped 6 bases from V and 9 bases from J, with 18 bases between. In nucleotides, the CDR3 is TGTGCCAGCAGGCTCGGGCTAGATGGGAGTGAGCAGTTCTTC. Its translation is CASRLGLDGSEQFF.

To note about this clonotype: Being one base from a much bigger clone, this may be a read error. The V and J genes are TRBV7-9 and TRBJ2-1; D unclear. The CDR3 runs 12 residues. Germline V lookup: CDR1 SEHNR, CDR2 FQNEAQ (reference sequence). The DNA of the CDR3 is TGTGCCAGCAGCTTCCTAAACAATGAGCAGTCCTTC. Its protein is CASSFLNNEQSF.

The chain has TRBV6-6 and TRBJ1-5, with unresolved D. V lost 4 bases and J lost 7, with 8 bases in between. The CDR3 is 12 amino acids. The V gene's germline CDR1 is MNHNY and CDR2 SVGAGI (reference sequence). The CDR3 is CASSSGGQPQHF. DNA of the CDR3: TGTGCCAGCAGTTCGGGCGGACAGCCCCAGCATTTT.

This chain links TRBV7-2 with TRBJ2-5; 7 nucleotides line up with TRBD2. The germline V gene encodes CDR1 SGHTA and CDR2 FQGNSA. Germline trimming cut 4 bases from V and 11 bases from J; bases unmatched to any gene: 16. The CDR3 extends over 15 amino acids. Written as DNA, the CDR3 is TGTGCCAGCAGCTCTTTCGGGGGGAGCCCAGGAGAGCAGTACTTC. This sequence encodes CASSSFGGSPGEQYF.

Comment on this clonotype: This may stem from a read error, because a much larger clone lies one nucleotide away. Likely a read error: the CDR3 ends without its conserved phenylalanine or tryptophan. The chain recombines TRBV20-1 with TRBJ2-7, with D perhaps TRBD2 (6 bases). V dropped 3 bases and J dropped 3 bases, with 9 bases sitting between them. Germline lookup yields CDR1 DFQATT and CDR2 SNEGSKA (reference sequence). The CDR3 has 12 residues. The CDR3 is CSARSGDYEQYL. The DNA of the CDR3 is TGCAGTGCTAGGTCGGGAGACTACGAGCAGTACTTA.

This clonotype was found a few times. The chain couples TRBV2 to TRBJ2-5, with 7 bases aligning to TRBD2. Per germline, CDR1 SNHLY and CDR2 FYNNEI. V trimming: 8 bases; J trimming: 5 bases; junction bases outside the gene matches: 14. The CDR3 length is 15 residues. Here the CDR3 reads CASGGGLRGGETQYF. CDR3 coding DNA: TGTGCCAGCGGGGGGGGACTACGAGGTGGTGAGACCCAGTACTTC.

The CDR3 loop reads CASSPGTEADTQYF. The CDR3 region has the DNA TGTGCCAGCAGCCCCGGGACAGAAGCAGATACGCAGTATTTT. The genes are TRBV7-2 and TRBJ2-3, with TRBD1 matching over 7 bases. In germline, CDR1 is SGHTA, CDR2 FQGNSA. The CDR3 consists of 14 residues. The V and J ends lost 5 bases and 4 bases, in that order; junction bases with no gene match: 6.

This clonotype occurred many times. V usage is TRBV4-1 and J usage is TRBJ2-5, with TRBD1 matching over 8 bases. V dropped 3 bases and J dropped 7; count of bases not matched to a gene: 7. CDR3 size: 14 residues. Germline CDR1 and CDR2: MGHRA and YSYEKL. The CDR3 DNA sequence: TGCGCCAGCAGCCAGTCGACAGGGGCAGGGACCCAGTACTTC. This codes for CASSQSTGAGTQYF.

This sequence joins TRBV18 and TRBJ1-2; tentative D call: TRBD1 (6 bases). Trimming cost V 3 bases and J 5 bases, with 13 bases left between them. The CDR3 length is 14 residues. CDR1 KGHSH and CDR2 LQKENI come from the germline V gene. The CDR3 bases are TGTGCCAGCTCACCCGAGGGGGTAGGGTATGGCTACACCTTC. Amino acid sequence: CASSPEGVGYGYTF.

CDR3 region: CASGRDIYTEAFF. Written as DNA, the CDR3 is TGTGCCAGCGGCCGGGACATTTACACTGAAGCTTTCTTT. The chain employs TRBV7-9 and TRBJ1-1, with D perhaps TRBD1 (6 bases). Per germline, CDR1 SEHNR and CDR2 FQNEAQ (reference sequence). This CDR3 spans 13 amino acids. The ends were cut back, 8 bases at V and 3 bases at J, with 13 bases in the middle.

CDR3 loop: CASSARPGLPSSGANVLTF. In DNA, the CDR3 is TGTGCCAGCAGCGCCAGACCGGGACTTCCTTCCTCTGGGGCCAACGTCCTGACTTTC. This chain joins TRBV7-8 and TRBJ2-6; a weak D match, TRBD2 (6 bases). Germline V gives CDR1 SGHVS, CDR2 FQNEAQ. This CDR3 is 19 amino acids long. With 5 bases removed from V and 0 bases from J, the gap between germline ends came to 20 bases.

The V and J genes are TRBV4-2 and TRBJ2-3; maybe TRBD2 (6 bases). V was pared by 5 bases and J by 1 base, with 16 bases between. The CDR3 is 16 amino acids. CDR1 and CDR2 (germline): LGHNA, YNFKEQ. In DNA form, the CDR3 reads TGTGCCAGCAGCTTCTCCTTAGCGGAGCGCACAGATACGCAGTATTTT. Translated: CASSFSLAERTDTQYF.

The chain joins TRBV4-1 to TRBJ2-5; tentatively, D is TRBD2 (6 bases). The CDR3 extends over 14 amino acids. Looked up from germline, CDR1 is MGHRA and CDR2 is YSYEKL. V was clipped by 2 bases and J by 5 bases, with 12 bases between them. CDR3 nucleotides: TGCGCCAGCAGCCAAAACGGGGGTCCGGAGACCCAGTACTTC. Protein sequence: CASSQNGGPETQYF.

CDR3 amino acids: CASSVQGDTGANVLTF. The CDR3 DNA reads TGTGCCAGCAGTGTTCAAGGGGACACTGGGGCCAACGTCCTGACTTTC. The genes are TRBV6-1 and TRBJ2-6; D might be TRBD1 (6 bases). Germline assignment: CDR1 MNHNS and CDR2 SASEGT. This CDR3 has 16 amino acids. Trimming stripped 4 bases from V and 2 bases from J, with 12 bases between.

J is TRBJ2-3 and V is TRBV12-3 or TRBV12-4; TRBD1 matches at 7 bases. V lost 5 bases and J lost 4; bases outside the gene matches: 6. This CDR3 has 14 amino acids. The DNA of the CDR3 is TGTGCCAGCAGTATTGGACAGGTGGCAGATACGCAGTATTTT. It specifies CASSIGQVADTQYF.

The J gene is TRBJ2-7, the V gene TRBV28, with 8 positions matching TRBD1. The germline V gene has CDR1 MDHEN and CDR2 SYDVKM. The CDR3 extends over 13 amino acids. V shed 5 bases, J shed 6 bases, and the junction held 6 bases outside the gene matches. The CDR3 region is CASSPRQGFEQYF. As DNA, the CDR3 is TGTGCCAGCAGTCCACGACAGGGGTTCGAGCAGTACTTC.

This clonotype was seen a handful of times. The chain couples TRBV20-1 to TRBJ2-7; D unresolved. Between the trimmed V and J ends, which lost 1 base and 0 bases, there was a span of 10 bases. Germline V gene lookup returns CDR1 DFQATT and CDR2 SNEGSKA (reference sequence). CDR3 length equals 14 residues. CDR3 in amino acids: CSARGERSSYEQYF. The CDR3 bases are TGCAGTGCTAGAGGAGAACGAAGCTCCTACGAGCAGTACTTC.

This rearrangement joins TRBV15 to TRBJ2-3; 9 bases are shared with TRBD2. V was pared by 9 bases and J by 6 bases, with 16 bases of the junction left unmatched. Germline CDR1 and CDR2: LNHNV and YYDKDF (reference sequence). The CDR3 loop spans 16 amino acids. This CDR3 reads CATSHNTAGGFDTQYF. The CDR3 nucleotides read TGTGCCACGTCGCATAACACGGCGGGGGGGTTCGATACGCAGTATTTT.

This clonotype has just a few counts. The chain joins TRBV20-1 to TRBJ2-1; 8 nucleotides match TRBD2. This CDR3 comprises 13 residues. V was clipped by 5 bases and J by 3 bases; unmatched bases: 3. The germline CDR1 and CDR2 sequences are DFQATT and SNEGSKA (reference sequence). The CDR3 coding sequence is TGCAGTGCTCCCGGGGGGGTCTACAATGAGCAGTTCTTC. Residues: CSAPGGVYNEQFF.

V usage is TRBV7-8 and J usage is TRBJ2-1; TRBD2 matches at 12 bases. J lost 7 bases, V lost 1 base, and 8 bases had no gene match. This CDR3 spans 17 amino acids. Germline CDR1 and CDR2: SGHVS and FQNEAQ. The CDR3 loop is CASSLVKLAGGQNEQFF. The CDR3 nucleotides read TGTGCCAGCAGCTTAGTGAAGCTAGCGGGGGGGCAGAATGAGCAGTTCTTC.

The chain joins TRBV4-1 to TRBJ2-1; a weak D match, TRBD2 (6 bases). Germline V gives CDR1 MGHRA, CDR2 YSYEKL. V lost 4 bases to trimming and J lost 6 bases, with 13 bases between them. The CDR3 length is 14 residues. The CDR3 loop is CASSPLGTPNEQFF. The CDR3 nucleotides are TGCGCCAGCAGCCCCCTAGGGACTCCCAATGAGCAGTTCTTC.

The V and J genes are TRBV29-1 and TRBJ1-4; the match to TRBD1 covers 9 bases. The CDR3 is made up of 13 amino acids. The J segment lost 5 bases and the V segment lost 3 bases, leaving 1 base of the junction unmatched. Germline CDR1 SQVTM, CDR2 ANQGSEA. This CDR3 is CSVDGTGNEKLFF. Here the CDR3 DNA reads TGCAGCGTTGATGGGACAGGGAATGAAAAACTGTTTTTT.

A single count supports this clonotype. V is TRBV6-4 and J is TRBJ2-7, with D perhaps TRBD1 or TRBD2 (6 bases each). The V gene lost 0 bases and the J gene lost 10 bases, with 28 bases spanning the gap. In germline, CDR1 is MRHNA, CDR2 SNTAGT. CDR3 length equals 18 residues. CDR3 coding DNA: TGTGCCAGCAGTGACTCGATGAGAGCCAGGGGAAATTGGGAGGCCCAGTACTTC. Its protein product is CASSDSMRARGNWEAQYF.

This clonotype has a single count. The chain uses TRBV20-1 and TRBJ2-7; D is undetermined. The CDR3 covers 12 residues. Germline values: CDR1 DFQATT, CDR2 SNEGSKA (reference sequence). V was trimmed by 0 bases and J by 4 bases, leaving 7 bases between them. CDR3 region: CSARDPGYEQYF. In DNA, the CDR3 is TGCAGTGCTAGAGATCCGGGTTACGAGCAGTACTTC.

This chain links TRBV10-3 with TRBJ2-5, with TRBD2 as a possible D gene (5 bases). Germline V gene lookup returns CDR1 ENHRY and CDR2 SYGVKD. Trimming took off 2 bases at V and 0 bases at J, with 7 bases between the two ends. This CDR3 region has 14 residues. The CDR3, as DNA: TGTGCCATCAGTGAGGGACTCAACCAAGAGACCCAGTACTTC. It is translated as CAISEGLNQETQYF.